This is a list of T cell receptor beta chains from one sample in a study of blood T cell repertoires in COVID-19. Clones were sequenced by immunoSEQ multiplex PCR, and TCRdb holds only the in-frame ones, with some missing. The sample shows about 400,000 clones, approximately 88% of them seen only once. Input material: PBMCs or T cells enriched from blood (not recorded which). These receptor sequences come from a woman in her forties with acute COVID-19. Each CDR3 is given with its conserved first and last residue. D genes are given only for firm matches. The size field is filled for only some rows; it gives once, few, many or a size class.

cdr3_length j_call v_call d_call clone_size cdr3_nt cdr3_aa
14 TRBJ2-3 TRBV5-1 NA NA TGCGCCAGCAGCTTGGAAGCCCGCACAGATACGCAGTATTTT CASSLEARTDTQYF
13 TRBJ1-3 TRBV11-2 NA NA TGTGCCAGCAGCTTCGGTCAAAGTTACGGCATATATTTT CASSFGQSYGIYF
15 TRBJ1-2 TRBV2 TRBD1 NA TGTGCCAGCAGTGTCCCGGGACAGAACAACTATGGCTACACCTTC CASSVPGQNNYGYTF
15 TRBJ1-2 TRBV4-1 NA NA TGCGCCAGCAGCCAAGAATTGGCCTCATCCTATGGCTACACCTTC CASSQELASSYGYTF
15 TRBJ2-1 TRBV6-5 NA NA TGTGCCAGCACCGCGCCCGGGGGGCCCTACAATGAGCAGTTCTTC CASTAPGGPYNEQFF
15 TRBJ1-6 TRBV2 NA NA TGTGCCAGCAGTGAGAGATGGCAGGGCGATTCACCCCTCCACTTT CASSERWQGDSPLHF
13 TRBJ1-5 TRBV6-5 NA NA TGTGCCAGCAGTTACCAGGGCAATCAGCCCCAGCATTTT CASSYQGNQPQHF
13 TRBJ1-2 TRBV25-1 NA NA TGTGCCAGCAGTGATGGAGCTAACTATGGCTACACCTTC CASSDGANYGYTF
14 TRBJ2-7 TRBV2 NA NA TGTGCCAGCAGTGTACGGGGGAGTTCCTACGAGCAGTACTTC CASSVRGSSYEQYF
16 TRBJ1-1 TRBV4-1 TRBD1 NA TGCGCCAGCAGCCGAAACACCGGGACAGGGGGAACTGAAGCTTTCTTT CASSRNTGTGGTEAFF
14 TRBJ2-4 TRBV27 NA NA TGTGCCAGCAGTTTGCGACTAGCCAAAAACATTCAGTACTTC CASSLRLAKNIQYF
14 TRBJ1-2 TRBV25-1 NA NA TGTGCCAGCAGTGAATTACAGGGTACGGATGGCTACACCTTC CASSELQGTDGYTF
17 TRBJ2-2 TRBV6-6 TRBD1 NA TGTGCCAGCAGTCCGTCCCGGGACAGATCGGACACCGGGGAGCTGTTTTTT CASSPSRDRSDTGELFF
14 TRBJ1-5 TRBV3-1/TRBV3-2 NA NA TGTGCCAGCAGCCCCCGGACAGCAAATCAGCCCCAGCATTTT CASSPRTANQPQHF
14 TRBJ1-4 TRBV6-2/TRBV6-3 NA NA TGTGCCAGCAGCTGGGGGGTTGCTAATGAAAAACTGTTTTTT CASSWGVANEKLFF
17 TRBJ1-6 TRBV2 NA NA TGTGCCAGCAGTGAACCACAGGGAAGGGGGTCTAATTCACCCCTCCACTTT CASSEPQGRGSNSPLHF
14 TRBJ2-3 TRBV5-1 NA NA TGCGCCAGCAGCTTGGCAGGGGAACTCGATACGCAGTATTTT CASSLAGELDTQYF
14 TRBJ1-4 TRBV6-5 NA NA TGTGCCAGCACCCATCGGGGGGCAGGTGAAAAACTGTTTTTT CASTHRGAGEKLFF
13 TRBJ2-7 TRBV5-6 TRBD1 NA TGTGCCAGCAGCATCGGACAGGTCTACGAGCAGTACTTC CASSIGQVYEQYF
15 TRBJ1-1 TRBV19 NA NA TGTGCCAGTAGTATAGTTGTACAGGTCAACACTGAAGCTTTCTTT CASSIVVQVNTEAFF
15 TRBJ2-7 TRBV15 NA NA TGTGCCACCAGCAGAGATTTGTCTTTCTCCTACGAGCAGTACTTC CATSRDLSFSYEQYF
17 TRBJ1-1 TRBV5-1 TRBD1 NA TGCGCCAGCAGCTTGGTCGCCGGTGGGACAGGGGCCGAAGGAGCTTTCTTT CASSLVAGGTGAEGAFF
15 TRBJ1-2 TRBV5-1 NA NA TGCGCCAGCAGCTTACACGGCCAACCAGGCTATGGCTACACCTTC CASSLHGQPGYGYTF
15 TRBJ2-7 TRBV6-2/TRBV6-3 TRBD1 NA TGTGCCAGCAGTCGGCCCGGGACAGCCACCTACGAGCAGTACTTC CASSRPGTATYEQYF
17 TRBJ2-1 TRBV6-6 TRBD1 NA TGTGCCAGCAGTCACACCCGTAGACAGGGGGCTCACAATGAGCAGTTCTTC CASSHTRRQGAHNEQFF
14 TRBJ2-5 TRBV30 NA NA TGTGCCTGGAGTGTACGGGCAGGGCCGGAGACCCAGTACTTC CAWSVRAGPETQYF
15 TRBJ2-6 TRBV4-1 NA once TGCGCCACAACCCTACAGGGTGGTGGGGCCAACGTCCTGACTTTC CATTLQGGGANVLTF
13 TRBJ1-2 TRBV6-5 TRBD1 NA TGTGCCAGCAGTTCCCGGGACAGGGATGGCTACACCTTC CASSSRDRDGYTF
14 TRBJ1-2 TRBV27 TRBD1 NA TGTGCCAGCAGTAATCGGGACAGGGGCTATGGCTACACCTTC CASSNRDRGYGYTF
14 TRBJ2-1 TRBV11-2 NA NA TGTGCCAGCAGCTCAATGGACTTGGGCGATGAGCAGTTCTTC CASSSMDLGDEQFF